The clone carrying this TCR beta chain was seen more than once but under ten times. Its antigen is unidentified. The iRepertoire nested amplicon-rescue multiplex PCR amplified TCR alpha and beta CDR3s from RNA. One-step reverse transcription and amplification started from approximately 100-400 ng of tissue mRNA or PBMC total RNA. In TCRdb, the multiplex PCR reads were re-called with MiXCR into one record per CDR3 protein. Of about 110,000 distinct CDR3 sequences listed, less than 30% are singletons. V was pared by 7 bases and J by 2 bases, with 4 bases of the junction left unmatched. This CDR3 spans 14 amino acids. In germline, CDR1 is SQVTM, CDR2 ANQGSEA. This record belongs to a study of glioma-infiltrating T cells. Study findings and constraints: Non-neoplastic patients had below-expected tissue-blood divergence, while all gliomas exceeded expectation. Very few CDR3 sequences were shared between tissue and blood.

This TCR derives from a human donor with low-grade glioma or glioblastoma, undergoing nonglioma brain surgery, or in good health (not recorded which). This chain connects TRBV29-1 to TRBJ2-6; 8 bases match TRBD1. The sequenced sample consisted of glioma tissue, nonneoplastic brain tissue, or PBMCs (not recorded which). The CDR3: CSATGEAGANVLTF. Here the CDR3 DNA reads TGCAGCGCGACAGGGGAGGCTGGGGCCAACGTCCTGACTTTC.